This T cell receptor (beta chain) was captured in a study of T cell repertoires in cytomegalovirus infection. Turning to the study itself: Public TCR beta signatures indicated both CMV infection and matching HLA type.

Germline V gene sequence: CDR1 DFQATT, CDR2 SNEGSKA (reference sequence). V was cut by 2 bases and J by 7 bases, with 14 bases left in between. This CDR3 has 13 amino acids. TCRdb itself ran the reads through MiXCR, one entry per CDR3 protein. This table holds about 530,000 distinct CDR3 sequences, roughly 29% found once. Findings and caveats of the study: Summed frequency of shared TCR beta families picked out CMV carriers who also had the relevant HLA. CMV-specific HLA-C-restricted TCR beta clonotypes dominated the ex vivo response.

This clonotype showed up just a few times. Antigen unknown. The sequenced sample was PBMCs. This sequence was found in a human donor in good health (CMV status not recorded). Some clones in this sample may be carry-over from other donors' samples. The chain carries TRBV20-1 and TRBJ1-2; D remains unclear. CDR3 DNA: TGCAGTGCTAGATCTATTCGGGATGCTGGCTACACCTTC. As protein: CSARSIRDAGYTF.